The 26 T cell receptor beta chains reported below all come from one sample, sequenced in a study of cytomegalovirus exposure and HLA in healthy donors. The PCR made use of 60 Vbeta and 13 Jbeta primers. Repertoires were generated with immunoSEQ multiplex PCR, while TCRdb's copy carries only in-frame clones and drops some. The sample shows under 130,000 clones, around 77% of them seen only once. The material sequenced was PBMCs. These receptors were obtained from a man in his fifties or sixties in good health and CMV-seropositive.

This chain links TRBV4-1 with TRBJ2-3; 9 nucleotides line up with TRBD2. The germline V gene encodes CDR1 MGHRA and CDR2 YSYEKL. This CDR3 region has 17 residues. V was pared by 1 base and J by 4 bases, with 9 bases of the junction left unmatched. DNA of the CDR3: TGCGCCAGCAGCCAAGGGATAGGGACTAGCATTTCAGATACGCAGTATTTT. Protein sequence: CASSQGIGTSISDTQYF.

This chain uses TRBV30 with TRBJ2-7; the match to TRBD2 covers 15 bases. This CDR3 region has 15 residues. V gave up 1 base and J gave up 9 bases; unmatched junction bases: 7. Germline loops: CDR1 GTSNPN, CDR2 SVGIG (reference sequence). The CDR3 nucleotides are TGTGCCTGGAGTGGAAGGGGACTAGCGGGAGGTGGGCAGTACTTC. Its protein product is CAWSGRGLAGGGQYF.

The genes are TRBV5-1 and TRBJ2-5, with D possibly matching TRBD2 (5 bases). Trimming left V 0 bases short and J 2 bases short, with 14 bases between. This CDR3 is built from 16 residues. Germline CDR1 reads SGHRS; CDR2 reads YFSETQ. The CDR3 DNA reads as TGCGCCAGCAGCTTGGGAGCCTCGCGGGTTCAAGAGACCCAGTACTTC. It encodes CASSLGASRVQETQYF. Variable domain in full (rest from reference TRBV5-1 and TRBJ2-5): KAGVTQTPRYLIKTRGQQVTLSCSPISGHRSVSWYQQTPGQGLQFLFEYFSETQRNKGNFPGRFSGRQFSNSRSEMNVSTLELGDSALYLCASSLGASRVQETQYFGPGTRLLVL.

This chain connects TRBV30 to TRBJ2-5; TRBD2 aligns across 8 bases. The CDR3 length is 14 residues. Per germline, CDR1 GTSNPN and CDR2 SVGIG (reference sequence). The junction had 8 bases not matched to a gene; V was cut back by 8 bases and J by 0 bases. The CDR3 DNA is TGTGCCCAGAGCACGGGAGGGAACCAAGAGACCCAGTACTTC. Its translation: CAQSTGGNQETQYF. Full variable domain (remainder filled in from reference TRBV30 and TRBJ2-5): SQTIHQWPATLVQPVGSPLSLECTVEGTSNPNLYWYRQAAGRGLQLLFYSVGIGQISSEVPQNLSASRPQDRQFILSSKKLLLSDSGFYLCAQSTGGNQETQYFGPGTRLLVL.

This clone turned up a few times. The chain combines TRBV6-5 with TRBJ1-2, with a possible D match to TRBD1 (6 bases). The length of the CDR3 is 14 residues. The germline CDR1 and CDR2 sequences are MNHEY and SVGAGI. Trimming pared 6 bases from V and 4 bases from J, leaving 15 bases between. CDR3 residues: CASSTPGTTYGYTF. The CDR3 region has the DNA TGTGCCAGCAGCACGCCCGGGACAACCTATGGCTACACCTTC.

The V call is TRBV27, the J call TRBJ2-7, with 12 bases that match TRBD1. The CDR3 contains 18 residues. Germline V gives CDR1 MNHEY, CDR2 SMNVEV (reference sequence). Germline trimming cut 0 bases from V and 3 bases from J; bases unmatched to any gene: 9. CDR3 protein: CASSLSGRGQGAYYEQYF. As DNA, the CDR3 is TGTGCCAGCAGTTTATCTGGGAGGGGACAGGGGGCTTACTACGAGCAGTACTTC.

This clone was found a few times. CDR3 amino acids: CASGITGQTNTIYF. The CDR3 nucleotides are TGTGCCAGCGGGATAACGGGACAGACAAACACCATATATTTT. This rearrangement joins TRBV19 to TRBJ1-3, with 7 positions matching TRBD1. The CDR3 loop spans 14 amino acids. V gave up 9 bases and J gave up 6 bases; unmatched junction bases: 11. CDR1 is LNHDA and CDR2 is SQIVND in the germline V gene (reference sequence). Drawing the rest from reference TRBV19 and TRBJ1-3, the complete variable domain is DGGITQSPKYLFRKEGQNVTLSCEQNLNHDAMYWYRQDPGQGLRLIYYSQIVNDFQKGDIAEGYSVSREKKESFPLTVTSAQKNPTAFYLCASGITGQTNTIYFGEGSWLTVV.

The J gene is TRBJ2-2, the V gene TRBV11-3; 7 bases line up with TRBD1. The CDR3 is made up of 15 amino acids. Germline V gene lookup returns CDR1 SGHNT and CDR2 YENEEA. The ends lost 3 bases at V and 1 base at J; junction bases unmatched: 2. CDR3: CASSLGQWNTGELFF. The CDR3 nucleotides are TGTGCCAGCAGCTTGGGACAGTGGAACACCGGGGAGCTGTTTTTT.

The chain has TRBV6-5 and TRBJ2-7; unclear D gene. The CDR3 is made up of 12 amino acids. Trimming stripped 5 bases from V and 3 bases from J, with 8 bases between. Per germline, CDR1 MNHEY and CDR2 SVGAGI. CDR3 nucleotides: TGTGCCAGCAGTCCATCCGGCTACGAGCAGTACTTC. Translating gives CASSPSGYEQYF.

The rearrangement uses TRBV10-3 and TRBJ2-7, with TRBD1 identical over 8 bases. Germline V gene lookup returns CDR1 ENHRY and CDR2 SYGVKD. V shed 5 bases and J 6 bases; nucleotides not matched to a gene: 6. The CDR3 covers 13 residues. CDR3 sequence reads: CAISTGQGGEQYF. The DNA for the CDR3 is TGTGCCATCAGTACCGGACAGGGAGGCGAGCAGTACTTC.

The V call is TRBV11-3, the J call TRBJ2-3; 7 bases are a match to TRBD2. Germline assignment: CDR1 SGHNT and CDR2 YENEEA. The CDR3 consists of 17 residues. V lost 2 bases to trimming and J lost 1 base; unmatched junction nucleotides: 9. CDR3 residues: CASSLSGASDGTDTQYF. DNA for the CDR3: TGTGCCAGCAGCTTAAGCGGGGCTAGCGATGGCACAGATACGCAGTATTTT. The full variable domain, its missing parts supplied by reference TRBV11-3 and TRBJ2-3, is EAGVVQSPRYKIIEKKQPVAFWCNPISGHNTLYWYLQNLGQGPELLIRYENEEAVDDSQLPKDRFSAERLKGVDSTLKIQPAELGDSAVYLCASSLSGASDGTDTQYFGPGTRLTVL.

The rearrangement uses TRBV21-1 and TRBJ1-2; the table's D call, TRBD1, has no DNA check behind it. TRBV21-1 is shown as a pseudogene. The length of the CDR3 is 17 residues. CDR3 coding DNA: TGTGCCAGCAGCATCCTGTCGACAGGGGAAGGAGGCTATGGCTACACCTTC. Translation: CASSILSTGEGGYGYTF.

Only one count was recorded for this clone. The DNA of the CDR3 is TGTGCCAGCAGCTCGAAGACAGGGTGGGTCAAAAACATTCAGTACTTC. Protein product: CASSSKTGWVKNIQYF. The rearrangement links TRBV7-8 to TRBJ2-4, with TRBD1 identical over 7 bases. The CDR3 is made up of 16 amino acids. Germline values: CDR1 SGHVS, CDR2 FQNEAQ. Trimming at V came to 4 bases and at J to 3 bases, leaving 9 bases not matched to a gene.

The chain is built from TRBV29-1 and TRBJ1-1; a possible D gene is TRBD1 (5 bases). Deletions cut 3 bases from V and 3 bases from J, with 17 bases between. The CDR3 covers 15 residues. In germline, CDR1 is SQVTM, CDR2 ANQGSEA. The CDR3 DNA sequence: TGCAGCGTTGAGGGGGGGGGAGGGGCGGACACTGAAGCTTTCTTT. Protein product: CSVEGGGGADTEAFF.

This sequence joins TRBV5-6 and TRBJ1-4; a possible D gene is TRBD1 (6 bases). This CDR3 contains 17 residues. Looked up from germline, CDR1 is SGHDT and CDR2 is YYEEEE. V lost 4 bases and J 5 bases, leaving 21 bases between the germline ends. The CDR3, as DNA: TGTGCCAGCAGCCATGACAGGCCCGAGGTAGCCAATGAAAAACTGTTTTTT. Encoded protein: CASSHDRPEVANEKLFF.

The chain employs TRBV13 and TRBJ2-1; 8 nucleotides match TRBD2. This CDR3 comprises 16 residues. V dropped 5 bases and J dropped 0; count of bases not matched to a gene: 6. The V gene's germline CDR1 is PRHDT and CDR2 FYEKMQ (reference sequence). CDR3 DNA: TGTGCCAGCAGCCATACTAGCGGCAGCTCCTACAATGAGCAGTTCTTC. It encodes CASSHTSGSSYNEQFF.

The genes are TRBV19 and TRBJ2-4; possible D gene TRBD2, 7 bases. V was pared by 5 bases and J by 1 base, with 21 bases between. The CDR3 consists of 18 residues. Per germline, CDR1 LNHDA and CDR2 SQIVND (reference sequence). The CDR3 reads CASSPSQGGGSAKNIQYF. DNA for the CDR3: TGTGCCAGTAGTCCATCACAGGGAGGGGGTTCGGCCAAAAACATTCAGTACTTC.

The V gene is TRBV25-1, the J gene TRBJ2-5; D gene unclear. In germline, CDR1 is MGHDK, CDR2 SYGVNS. The ends were cut back, 1 base at V and 4 bases at J, with 16 bases in the middle. The CDR3 is 16 residues long. The chain's CDR3 is CASSESQLSPRETQYF. The DNA for the CDR3 is TGTGCCAGCAGTGAATCCCAACTCTCGCCTCGAGAGACCCAGTACTTC.

A single count supports this clone. V usage is TRBV6-5 and J usage is TRBJ1-1; D is possibly TRBD1 (5 bases). This CDR3 spans 16 amino acids. CDR1 is MNHEY, CDR2 SVGAGI, per germline. V was shortened by 4 bases and J by 3 bases, with 18 bases between the two germline ends. CDR3 protein: CASSSPPGGVDTEAFF. The DNA of the CDR3 is TGTGCCAGCAGTTCTCCGCCCGGGGGGGTTGACACTGAAGCTTTCTTT.

This clone was seen a few times. The rearrangement uses TRBV30 and TRBJ2-7, with TRBD2 identical over 12 bases. CDR3 length equals 15 residues. With V trimmed by 2 bases and J by 2 bases, 4 bases remained unmatched. Germline assignment: CDR1 GTSNPN and CDR2 SVGIG (reference sequence). The CDR3 loop reads CAWSRLAGGPYEQYF. CDR3 sequence (DNA): TGTGCCTGGAGTCGGCTAGCGGGAGGGCCCTACGAGCAGTACTTC. The full variable domain, its missing parts supplied by reference TRBV30 and TRBJ2-7, is SQTIHQWPATLVQPVGSPLSLECTVEGTSNPNLYWYRQAAGRGLQLLFYSVGIGQISSEVPQNLSASRPQDRQFILSSKKLLLSDSGFYLCAWSRLAGGPYEQYFGPGTRLTVT.

The chain links TRBV5-1 to TRBJ2-1, with 14 positions matching TRBD2. The germline CDR1 and CDR2 sequences are SGHRS and YFSETQ. CDR3 length: 16 amino acids. The trim removed 3 bases at V and 9 bases at J, leaving 8 bases unmatched. The CDR3 DNA sequence: TGCGCCAGCAGCTCCGGGACTAGCGGGAGTGGGGGTGAGCAGTTCTTC. The encoded protein is CASSSGTSGSGGEQFF.

The rearrangement uses TRBV5-4 and TRBJ2-1; 7 bases fit TRBD2. The ends lost 1 base at V and 1 base at J; junction bases unmatched: 5. Germline loops: CDR1 SGHNT, CDR2 YYREEE (reference sequence). CDR3 size: 16 residues. The CDR3 loop is CASSLRRGSSYNEQFF. The CDR3 DNA reads as TGTGCCAGCAGCTTGCGGCGCGGGAGTTCCTACAATGAGCAGTTCTTC.

This clone was counted only a few times. The CDR3 bases are TGTGCCAGCAGCTCCAGGGCGCTTAAGAACACCGGGGAGCTGTTTTTT. Translating gives CASSSRALKNTGELFF. The chain carries TRBV7-3 and TRBJ2-2, with a tentative D call TRBD1 (5 bases). CDR3 length: 16 amino acids. V was shortened by 4 bases and J by 1 base, with 13 bases between the two germline ends. From germline, CDR1 is SGHTA and CDR2 FQGTGA.

This sequence joins TRBV6-1 and TRBJ2-1, with D possibly TRBD2 on 6 matching bases. The CDR3 has 14 amino acids. Germline values: CDR1 MNHNS, CDR2 SASEGT. V was pared by 6 bases and J by 7 bases, with 16 bases between. CDR3: CASRNPGGGNEQFF. Here the CDR3 DNA reads TGTGCCAGCAGGAACCCCGGAGGAGGGAATGAGCAGTTCTTC.

A few counts support this clone. This specimen includes other DNA sequences encoding the same CDR3. V gene TRBV4-2 combines with J gene TRBJ2-7; 9 bases agree with TRBD1. Losses at the gene ends were 1 base for V and 4 bases for J; bases not matched to a gene: 5. CDR1 and CDR2 (germline): LGHNA, YNFKEQ. The CDR3 has 15 amino acids. CDR3 region: CASSQAGTGSYEQYF. The DNA of the CDR3 is TGTGCCAGCAGCCAAGCCGGGACAGGGTCGTACGAGCAGTACTTC.

The chain couples TRBV6-1 to TRBJ1-5; D is perhaps TRBD1 (5 bases). Per germline, CDR1 MNHNS and CDR2 SASEGT. The CDR3 runs 13 residues. With 7 bases removed from V and 3 bases from J, the gap between germline ends came to 10 bases. The CDR3 region has the DNA TGTGCCAGCACAAGGGGCTACAATCAGCCCCAGCATTTT. It codes for CASTRGYNQPQHF.